This passage covers 10 T cell receptor beta chains from one sample sequenced in a study of blood T cell repertoires in COVID-19. Assay used: immunoSEQ multiplex PCR; TCRdb lists only in-frame clones, some missing. The repertoire has roughly 300,000 clones, roughly 87% of them found once; the top ten carry more than 10%. Sequencing used peripheral blood. Source of these receptors: a human donor in a cohort sampled during active COVID-19.

The table lists this clone with a count of one. The chain joins TRBV7-2 to TRBJ2-1, with D tentatively TRBD2 (5 bases). Germline loops: CDR1 SGHTA, CDR2 FQGNSA. CDR3 length: 11 amino acids. Trimming shortened V by 10 bases and J by 7 bases, and 11 bases separated the two germline ends. The CDR3 DNA is TGTGCCACCAACCGGGAAAATGAGCAGTTCTTC. Its translation: CATNRENEQFF.

The chain joins TRBV5-4 to TRBJ1-6; TRBD1 matches at 7 bases. There are 16 residues in the CDR3. V was pared by 4 bases and J by 6 bases, with 10 bases of the junction left unmatched. Germline V gene lookup returns CDR1 SGHNT and CDR2 YYREEE (reference sequence). The CDR3 nucleotides read TGTGCCAGCAGCGAAGGCATAGGACAGGTTAATTCACCCCTCCACTTT. Its protein is CASSEGIGQVNSPLHF.

This chain uses TRBV9 with TRBJ2-2; unclear D gene. Germline values: CDR1 SGDLS, CDR2 YYNGEE. Trimming shortened V by 0 bases and J by 6 bases, and 6 bases separated the two germline ends. The CDR3 runs 13 residues. The CDR3 bases are TGTGCCAGCAGCGTAGACGAGGCCGGGGAGCTGTTTTTT. Residues: CASSVDEAGELFF.

The chain combines TRBV6-1 with TRBJ2-2; 14 positions agree with TRBD2. The CDR3 is made up of 17 amino acids. Losses at the gene ends were 4 bases for V and 6 bases for J; bases not matched to a gene: 7. The germline gives CDR1 MNHNS, CDR2 SASEGT. The CDR3: CASSGLAGGRSAGELFF. Here the CDR3 DNA reads TGTGCCAGCAGTGGACTAGCGGGAGGGCGGAGCGCCGGGGAGCTGTTTTTT.

This chain links TRBV19 with TRBJ1-4; TRBD1 is a possible D gene (5 bases). The CDR3 consists of 16 residues. The V end was cut by 9 bases, the J end by 0 bases, with 17 bases between. CDR1 and CDR2 (germline): LNHDA, SQIVND (reference sequence). CDR3 coding DNA: TGTGCCAGCAACCCAACCGGAGGGGCAACTAATGAAAAACTGTTTTTT. It is translated as CASNPTGGATNEKLFF.

The chain carries TRBV5-8 and TRBJ2-1, with 9 bases fitting TRBD1. With 5 bases clipped from V and 5 bases from J, the junction kept 8 bases outside the gene matches. The CDR3 contains 15 residues. CDR1 SGHTS and CDR2 YDEGEE come from the germline V gene. CDR3 bases: TGTGCCAGCAGAACGGGACAGGGTGGGCACAATGAGCAGTTCTTC. Protein product: CASRTGQGGHNEQFF.

The chain links TRBV11-2 to TRBJ2-5, with TRBD1 matching over 8 bases. The V gene end was trimmed by 5 bases and the J gene end by 5 bases; junction bases not matched to a gene: 10. In germline, CDR1 is SGHAT, CDR2 FQNNGV. The CDR3 length is 15 residues. The CDR3 reads CASSLGQGSGETQYF. The CDR3 region has the DNA TGTGCCAGCAGCCTCGGACAGGGTTCGGGTGAGACCCAGTACTTC.

The gene calls are TRBV7-2 and TRBJ2-2, with unresolved D. There are 14 residues in the CDR3. Per germline, CDR1 SGHTA and CDR2 FQGNSA. The germline V and J ends were trimmed by 7 bases and 0 bases, with 9 bases remaining between them. In DNA form, the CDR3 reads TGTGCCAGCATCTATGCTTCGAACACCGGGGAGCTGTTTTTT. The encoded protein is CASIYASNTGELFF.

The V call is TRBV20-1, the J call TRBJ2-1, with 10 bases aligning to TRBD2. The germline V gene has CDR1 DFQATT and CDR2 SNEGSKA (reference sequence). Losses at the gene ends were 3 bases for V and 5 bases for J; bases not matched to a gene: 4. The CDR3 is 14 amino acids. DNA of the CDR3: TGCAGTGCTAGTTCGCTAGCGGGAGACAATGAGCAGTTCTTC. Protein: CSASSLAGDNEQFF.

CDR3 region: CASSQDRGETQYF. In nucleotides, the CDR3 is TGCGCCAGCAGCCAAGACAGGGGAGAGACCCAGTACTTC. The chain uses TRBV4-1 and TRBJ2-5, with D perhaps TRBD1 (6 bases). Trimming pared 0 bases from V and 4 bases from J, leaving 6 bases between. This CDR3 has 13 amino acids. CDR1 is MGHRA and CDR2 is YSYEKL in the germline V gene.